The 32 T cell receptor beta chains below come from one sample, sequenced in a study of shared clonotypes between healthy human individuals. Measured with immunoSEQ multiplex PCR; TCRdb has only the in-frame clones, and not every one. The data hold about 2.3 million clones, with approximately 93% observed a single time. Input material: naive CD4+ T cells from PBMCs. The sample's subset: CD45RA+ positively selected. These receptors were obtained from a young man in good health. Some clones in this sample may be carry-over from other donors' samples.

The table lists this clone with a count of one. The genes are TRBV7-9 and TRBJ2-5, with TRBD2 matching 10 bases. The CDR3 has 16 amino acids. Looked up from germline, CDR1 is SEHNR and CDR2 is FQNEAQ (reference sequence). V lost 8 bases and J lost 4; bases outside the gene matches: 13. CDR3 sequence: CASGQSGLAGVETQYF. Here the CDR3 DNA reads TGTGCCAGCGGCCAATCCGGGCTAGCGGGAGTAGAGACCCAGTACTTC.

The chain has TRBV7-9 and TRBJ2-5; possibly TRBD1 for D (5 bases). The CDR3 runs 15 residues. Germline CDR1 and CDR2: SEHNR and FQNEAQ (reference sequence). Trimming took 1 base from V and 2 from J, leaving 11 bases between them. CDR3 sequence: CASSLVRQGQETQYF. CDR3 bases: TGTGCCAGCAGCTTAGTCCGGCAGGGTCAAGAGACCCAGTACTTC.

This clone is a singleton in its sample. The chain recombines TRBV7-2 with TRBJ1-4, with D perhaps TRBD1 (6 bases). Germline-derived CDR1 and CDR2 are SGHTA and FQGNSA. The CDR3 covers 14 residues. Trimming pared 2 bases from V and 8 bases from J, leaving 12 bases between. CDR3 in DNA: TGTGCCAGCAGCTTAATTGCAGGGGAAGAAAAACTGTTTTTT. Translated: CASSLIAGEEKLFF.

This clone has a handful of counts. Other DNA sequences in the sample encode the same CDR3. The gene calls are TRBV29-1 and TRBJ1-1; no clear D gene. Trimming stripped 4 bases from V and 2 bases from J, with 8 bases between. Germline CDR1 SQVTM, CDR2 ANQGSEA. This CDR3 is built from 12 residues. In DNA, the CDR3 is TGCAGCGTTGGTGGGGTCAACACTGAAGCTTTCTTT. Its translation: CSVGGVNTEAFF.

The rearrangement joins TRBV9 to TRBJ2-1; 7 bases match TRBD2. This CDR3 is built from 20 residues. The V and J ends lost 2 bases and 0 bases, in that order; junction bases with no gene match: 17. Germline loops: CDR1 SGDLS, CDR2 YYNGEE. CDR3: CASSVLASGRARSSYNEQFF. The CDR3 DNA sequence: TGTGCCAGCAGCGTTTTGGCTAGCGGACGAGCCAGAAGCTCCTACAATGAGCAGTTCTTC.

This clone was observed a single time. The chain employs TRBV9 and TRBJ2-5; no reliable D call. V was shortened by 4 bases and J by 5 bases, with 12 bases between the two germline ends. Looked up from germline, CDR1 is SGDLS and CDR2 is YYNGEE. The CDR3 length is 13 residues. This CDR3 is CASSSRWRETQYF. The CDR3 DNA reads TGTGCCAGCAGCTCTCGGTGGCGGGAGACCCAGTACTTC.

In the case of this clone: Other nucleotide sequences from this sample produce the same CDR3. V is TRBV6-5 and J is TRBJ1-5; the match to TRBD1 covers 8 bases. This CDR3 comprises 14 residues. J lost 7 bases, V lost 6 bases, and 8 bases had no gene match. Germline CDR1 reads MNHEY; CDR2 reads SVGAGI. CDR3 sequence: CASRPDRGRQPQHF. For the CDR3, the DNA is TGTGCCAGCAGACCCGACAGGGGCCGGCAGCCCCAGCATTTT.

The gene calls are TRBV5-1 and TRBJ1-2, with D uncertain. Trimming took 4 bases from V and 8 from J, leaving 15 bases between them. The CDR3 spans 13 residues. Per the germline V gene, CDR1 is SGHRS and CDR2 is YFSETQ. Written as DNA, the CDR3 is TGCGCCAGCAGCCCGACCCCCCCCGGGGGCTACACCTTC. Its translation: CASSPTPPGGYTF.

The CDR3 bases are TGCAGCGTTGAAGGACGGCCGGTAAGGGAGACCCAGTACTTC. This codes for CSVEGRPVRETQYF. The rearrangement uses TRBV29-1 and TRBJ2-5, with unresolved D. Germline V gene lookup returns CDR1 SQVTM and CDR2 ANQGSEA. CDR3 length equals 14 residues. Deletions cut 1 base from V and 5 bases from J, with 14 bases between.

The J gene is TRBJ1-4, the V gene TRBV6-1; 7 bases agree with TRBD1. CDR1 and CDR2 from the germline V gene are MNHNS and SASEGT. The CDR3 extends over 13 amino acids. Trimming took 6 bases from V and 5 from J; bases not matched to a gene: 3. The CDR3 region has the DNA TGTGCCAGCAGGGGGACAGCAAATGAAAAACTGTTTTTT. Translating gives CASRGTANEKLFF.

V is TRBV30 and J is TRBJ2-3; a possible D gene is TRBD1 (5 bases). The CDR3 consists of 15 residues. Germline assignment: CDR1 GTSNPN and CDR2 SVGIG (reference sequence). V was shortened by 3 bases and J by 5 bases, with 18 bases between the two germline ends. CDR3 coding DNA: TGTGCCTGGAGCATAATCAGTAGGGGAAGAGATACGCAGTATTTT. This translates into CAWSIISRGRDTQYF.

In the case of this clone: The junction departs from the called germline gene at one end, perhaps through a read error. The same CDR3 is also encoded by other DNA sequences in this sample. The genes are TRBV4-2 and TRBJ1-4; 7 bases match TRBD1. CDR1 is LGHNA and CDR2 is YNFKEQ in the germline V gene. The CDR3 extends over 16 amino acids. The CDR3 DNA reads TGTGCCAGCAGCCAAGCACGAGGCAGGGGGAATGAAAAGCTGTTTTTT. Translation: CASSQARGRGNEKLFF.

The gene calls are TRBV25-1 and TRBJ2-7, with no clear D. Germline V gene lookup returns CDR1 MGHDK and CDR2 SYGVNS. V was shortened by 4 bases and J by 3 bases, with 7 bases between the two germline ends. The CDR3 is made up of 12 amino acids. The DNA for the CDR3 is TGTGCCAGCAGTGGGGCCTTCTACGAGCAGTACTTC. Its protein is CASSGAFYEQYF.

This chain connects TRBV7-8 to TRBJ1-2, with D tentatively TRBD1 (5 bases). Deletions cut 5 bases from V and 8 bases from J, with 12 bases between. The CDR3 totals 12 residues. Germline CDR1 reads SGHVS; CDR2 reads FQNEAQ. CDR3 bases: TGTGCCAGCAGCATCAGGGAGGGAGGCTACACCTTC. Amino acid sequence: CASSIREGGYTF.

The chain has TRBV7-3 and TRBJ2-3; D not resolved. This CDR3 region has 12 residues. The ends were cut back, 3 bases at V and 5 bases at J, with 6 bases in the middle. Germline CDR1 is SGHTA and CDR2 is FQGTGA. The DNA of the CDR3 is TGTGCCAGCAGCTTCGGCGAAGATACGCAGTATTTT. This translates into CASSFGEDTQYF.

The chain carries TRBV5-4 and TRBJ1-1; D may be TRBD1 (5 bases). The V end was cut by 0 bases, the J end by 1 base, with 7 bases between. The CDR3 consists of 14 residues. The germline CDR1 and CDR2 sequences are SGHNT and YYREEE (reference sequence). The chain's CDR3 is CASSLVDKNTEAFF. Written as DNA, the CDR3 is TGTGCCAGCAGCTTGGTGGACAAGAACACTGAAGCTTTCTTT.

The chain carries TRBV15 and TRBJ2-1; D unclear. The germline V gene encodes CDR1 LNHNV and CDR2 YYDKDF (reference sequence). V was cut by 0 bases and J by 14 bases, with 11 bases left in between. The CDR3 is 12 amino acids. The CDR3: CATSRDLEMKFF. In nucleotides, the CDR3 is TGTGCCACCAGCAGAGATTTAGAGATGAAGTTCTTC.

V gene TRBV15 combines with J gene TRBJ2-7; 7 positions match TRBD1. The CDR3 runs to 14 residues. The V segment lost 5 bases and the J segment 2 bases; nucleotides outside the gene matches: 6. Per germline, CDR1 LNHNV and CDR2 YYDKDF (reference sequence). CDR3 residues: CATSLRQGAYEQYF. CDR3 DNA sequence: TGTGCCACCAGCCTGCGACAGGGTGCCTACGAGCAGTACTTC.

Comment on this clone: Other DNA sequences in the sample encode the same CDR3. The chain uses TRBV11-3 and TRBJ2-1; 7 nucleotides match TRBD2. With 0 bases clipped from V and 2 bases from J, the junction kept 4 bases outside the gene matches. The CDR3 is 16 amino acids. Germline lookup yields CDR1 SGHNT and CDR2 YENEEA. The chain's CDR3 is CASSLEGGRAYNEQFF. CDR3 in DNA: TGTGCCAGCAGCTTAGAGGGCGGGAGAGCCTACAATGAGCAGTTCTTC.

V gene TRBV5-6 combines with J gene TRBJ1-5; D unclear. From germline, CDR1 is SGHDT and CDR2 YYEEEE. Trimming removed 0 bases from V and 5 bases from J, with 3 bases in between. CDR3 size: 12 residues. The CDR3 loop is CASSLADQPQHF. As DNA, the CDR3 is TGTGCCAGCAGCTTGGCTGATCAGCCCCAGCATTTT.

The V gene is TRBV19, the J gene TRBJ2-3; the match to TRBD2 covers 10 bases. Looked up from germline, CDR1 is LNHDA and CDR2 is SQIVND (reference sequence). The CDR3 runs to 15 residues. Trimming at V came to 3 bases and at J to 4 bases, leaving 4 bases not matched to a gene. CDR3 in DNA: TGTGCCAGTAGTATCAGCGGGAGGGCGCCAGATACGCAGTATTTT. Translation: CASSISGRAPDTQYF.

The chain is built from TRBV5-1 and TRBJ2-3, with 8 nucleotides matching TRBD2. CDR3 length: 16 amino acids. V gave up 4 bases and J gave up 0 bases; unmatched junction bases: 7. Germline CDR1 and CDR2: SGHRS and YFSETQ. The CDR3 protein is CASSPGTRGSTDTQYF. As DNA, the CDR3 is TGCGCCAGCAGCCCTGGGACTAGGGGGAGCACAGATACGCAGTATTTT. Based on the CDR3 plus reference TRBV5-1 and TRBJ2-3, the full variable domain is KAGVTQTPRYLIKTRGQQVTLSCSPISGHRSVSWYQQTPGQGLQFLFEYFSETQRNKGNFPGRFSGRQFSNSRSEMNVSTLELGDSALYLCASSPGTRGSTDTQYFGPGTRLTVL.

The chain couples TRBV5-1 to TRBJ1-2; 7 nucleotides agree with TRBD1. V shed 4 bases and J 7 bases; nucleotides not matched to a gene: 10. The CDR3 is 14 residues long. Per the germline V gene, CDR1 is SGHRS and CDR2 is YFSETQ. The CDR3 DNA reads as TGCGCCAGCAGCCCAGAGCCAGGGGGTGGTGGCTACACCTTC. It translates to CASSPEPGGGGYTF.

The CDR3 loop reads CASSLGPGSYNEQFF. CDR3 in DNA: TGTGCCAGCAGCTTAGGCCCGGGCTCCTACAATGAGCAGTTCTTC. This chain joins TRBV11-1 and TRBJ2-1; D not certain. Trimming cost V 1 base and J 0 bases, with 7 bases left between them. The germline gives CDR1 SGHAT, CDR2 FQDESV (reference sequence). The CDR3 runs to 15 residues.

V is TRBV4-3 and J is TRBJ2-7; TRBD1 or TRBD2 may be the D gene (5 bases each). The CDR3 is 15 residues long. Germline assignment: CDR1 LGHNA and CDR2 YSLEER. Trimming stripped 0 bases from V and 4 bases from J, with 13 bases between. In nucleotides, the CDR3 is TGCGCCAGCAGCCAAGATCCGGGACCCCGTTACGAGCAGTACTTC. Translation gives CASSQDPGPRYEQYF.

This clone was detected a few times. Other DNA sequences in this specimen translate into the identical CDR3. The chain recombines TRBV2 with TRBJ1-1, with D uncertain. Trimming removed 5 bases from V and 5 bases from J, with 6 bases in between. The CDR3 has 11 residues. Germline V lookup: CDR1 SNHLY, CDR2 FYNNEI. This CDR3 is CASSPYTEAFF. The CDR3 DNA sequence: TGTGCCAGCAGTCCCTATACTGAAGCTTTCTTT.

The chain is built from TRBV9 and TRBJ2-1; D uncertain. From germline, CDR1 is SGDLS and CDR2 YYNGEE. CDR3 size: 14 residues. CDR3 DNA: TGTGCTAGTAACAGTGTCGGAAATTACAATGAGCAGTTCTTC. It is translated as CASNSVGNYNEQFF. The complete variable domain, with remaining parts taken from reference TRBV9 and TRBJ2-1, reads DSGVTQTPKHLITATGQRVTLRCSPRSGDLSVYWYQQSLDQGLQFLIQYYNGEERAKGNILERFSAQQFPDLHSELNLSSLELGDSALYFCASNSVGNYNEQFFGPGTRLTVL.

The chain uses TRBV28 and TRBJ2-3, with 7 bases that match TRBD2. The length of the CDR3 is 15 residues. Germline CDR1 reads MDHEN; CDR2 reads SYDVKM. Trimming cost V 6 bases and J 2 bases; bases outside gene matches: 8. As DNA, the CDR3 is TGTGCCAGCAGGGTTATAGCGGGCATCACAGATACGCAGTATTTT. It codes for CASRVIAGITDTQYF.

The chain uses TRBV7-3 and TRBJ2-3; D is possibly TRBD1 or TRBD2 (6 bases each). The CDR3 has 15 amino acids. The germline CDR1 and CDR2 sequences are SGHTA and FQGTGA. V was clipped by 4 bases and J by 5 bases, with 16 bases between them. CDR3 sequence: CASSSLPGAGDTQYF. CDR3 sequence (DNA): TGTGCCAGCAGCTCCTTGCCGGGGGCTGGAGATACGCAGTATTTT. Full variable domain (rest looked up from reference TRBV7-3 and TRBJ2-3): GAGVSQTPSNKVTEKGKYVELRCDPISGHTALYWYRQSLGQGPEFLIYFQGTGAADDSGLPNDRFFAVRPEGSVSTLKIQRTERGDSAVYLCASSSLPGAGDTQYFGPGTRLTVL.

The gene calls are TRBV19 and TRBJ1-5, with no clear D. Germline lookup yields CDR1 LNHDA and CDR2 SQIVND (reference sequence). The CDR3 is made up of 17 amino acids. V was pared by 3 bases and J by 4 bases, with 19 bases between. The CDR3 sequence: CASSMSFGRSENQPQHF. The CDR3 DNA reads as TGTGCCAGTAGTATGTCGTTCGGCCGGTCCGAAAATCAGCCCCAGCATTTT. Full variable domain (outside the CDR3, taken from reference TRBV19 and TRBJ1-5): DGGITQSPKYLFRKEGQNVTLSCEQNLNHDAMYWYRQDPGQGLRLIYYSQIVNDFQKGDIAEGYSVSREKKESFPLTVTSAQKNPTAFYLCASSMSFGRSENQPQHFGDGTRLSIL.

Of note for this clone: The same CDR3 can be traced to other DNA sequences in this sample. This sequence joins TRBV7-2 and TRBJ2-1; D might be TRBD1 or TRBD2, each matching 5 bases. Looked up from germline, CDR1 is SGHTA and CDR2 is FQGNSA. This CDR3 comprises 15 residues. V was clipped by 5 bases and J by 0 bases, with 11 bases between them. The CDR3: CASSPEGSSYNEQFF. CDR3 bases: TGTGCCAGCAGCCCCGAGGGGAGCTCCTACAATGAGCAGTTCTTC.

The chain joins TRBV29-1 to TRBJ2-7; maybe TRBD1 (5 bases). This CDR3 region has 13 residues. V gave up 7 bases and J gave up 1 base, with 14 bases separating them. Germline values: CDR1 SQVTM, CDR2 ANQGSEA. CDR3 in amino acids: CSAMHDSSYEQYF. The CDR3 nucleotides read TGCAGCGCCATGCACGACAGTTCCTACGAGCAGTACTTC.